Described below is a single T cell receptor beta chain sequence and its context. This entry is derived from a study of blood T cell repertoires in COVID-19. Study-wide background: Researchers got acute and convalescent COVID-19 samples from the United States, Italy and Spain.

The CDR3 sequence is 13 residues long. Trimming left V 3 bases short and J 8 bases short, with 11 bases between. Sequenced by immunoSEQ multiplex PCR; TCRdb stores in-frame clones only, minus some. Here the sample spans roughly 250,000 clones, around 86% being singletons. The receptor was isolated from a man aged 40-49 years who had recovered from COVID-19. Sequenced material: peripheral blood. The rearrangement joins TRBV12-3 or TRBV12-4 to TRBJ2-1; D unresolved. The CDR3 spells CASSFILLDEQFF. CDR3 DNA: TGTGCCAGCAGTTTTATCCTACTGGATGAGCAGTTCTTC.